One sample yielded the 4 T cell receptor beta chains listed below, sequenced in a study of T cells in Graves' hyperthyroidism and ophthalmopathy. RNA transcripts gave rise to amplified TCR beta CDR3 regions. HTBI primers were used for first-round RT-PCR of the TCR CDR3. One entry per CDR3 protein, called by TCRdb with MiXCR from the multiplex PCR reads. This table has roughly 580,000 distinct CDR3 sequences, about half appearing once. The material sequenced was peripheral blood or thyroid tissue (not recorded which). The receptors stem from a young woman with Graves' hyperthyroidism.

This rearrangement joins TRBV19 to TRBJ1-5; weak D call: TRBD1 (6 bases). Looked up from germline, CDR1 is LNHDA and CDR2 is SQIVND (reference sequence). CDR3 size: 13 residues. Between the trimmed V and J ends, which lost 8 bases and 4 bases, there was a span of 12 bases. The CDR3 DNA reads TGTGCCAGTCACAAACAGGGTAATCAGCCCCAGCATTTT. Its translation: CASHKQGNQPQHF.

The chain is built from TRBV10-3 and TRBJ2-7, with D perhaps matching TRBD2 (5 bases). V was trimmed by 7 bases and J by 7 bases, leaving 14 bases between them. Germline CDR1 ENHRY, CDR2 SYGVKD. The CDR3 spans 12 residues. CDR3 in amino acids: CAITGERREQYF. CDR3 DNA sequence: TGTGCCATCACTGGGGAGAGGCGAGAGCAGTACTTC.

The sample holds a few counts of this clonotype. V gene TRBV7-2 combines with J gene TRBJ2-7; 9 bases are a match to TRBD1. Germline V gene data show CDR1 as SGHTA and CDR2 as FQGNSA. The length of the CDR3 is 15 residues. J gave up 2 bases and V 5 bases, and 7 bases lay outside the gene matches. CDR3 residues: CASSHPGQGPYEQYF. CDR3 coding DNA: TGTGCCAGCAGCCATCCGGGACAGGGCCCCTACGAGCAGTACTTC.

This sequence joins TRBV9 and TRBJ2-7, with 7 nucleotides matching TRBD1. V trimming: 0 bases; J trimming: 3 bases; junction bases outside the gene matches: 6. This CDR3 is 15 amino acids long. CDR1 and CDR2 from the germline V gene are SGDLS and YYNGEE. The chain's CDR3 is CASSVGGTEFYEQYF. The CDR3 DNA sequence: TGTGCCAGCAGCGTAGGGGGGACAGAGTTCTACGAGCAGTACTTC.